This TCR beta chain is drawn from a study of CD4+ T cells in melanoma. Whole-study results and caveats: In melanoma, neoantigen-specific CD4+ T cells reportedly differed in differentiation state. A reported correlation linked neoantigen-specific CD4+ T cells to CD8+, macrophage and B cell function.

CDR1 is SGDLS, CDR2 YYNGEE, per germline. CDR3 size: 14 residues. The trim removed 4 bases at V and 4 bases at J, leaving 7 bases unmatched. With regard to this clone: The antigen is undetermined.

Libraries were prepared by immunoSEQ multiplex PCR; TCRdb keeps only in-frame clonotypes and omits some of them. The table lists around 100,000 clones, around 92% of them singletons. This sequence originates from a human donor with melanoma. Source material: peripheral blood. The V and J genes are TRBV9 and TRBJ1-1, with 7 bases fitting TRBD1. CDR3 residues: CASSSRQGFTEAFF. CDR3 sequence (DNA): TGTGCCAGCAGCTCACGACAGGGTTTCACTGAAGCTTTCTTT.